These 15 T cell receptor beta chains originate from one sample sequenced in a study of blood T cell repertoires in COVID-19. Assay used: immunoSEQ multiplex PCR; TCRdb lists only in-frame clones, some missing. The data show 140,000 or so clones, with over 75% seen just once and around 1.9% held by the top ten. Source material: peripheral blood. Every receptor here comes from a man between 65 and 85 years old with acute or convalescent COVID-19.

This CDR3 is CASRLDSGDGYGYTF. The CDR3 DNA reads as TGTGCAAGTCGCTTAGATTCAGGGGATGGCTATGGCTACACCTTC. The V gene is TRBV12-2, the J gene TRBJ1-2; the D call of TRBD1 is as the table states it, not checked on the DNA. TRBV12-2 corresponds to a pseudogene. The CDR3 contains 15 residues.

This chain's CDR3 is CASSSNREEAFF. The CDR3 DNA reads TGTGCCAGCAGTTCGAACAGAGAGGAAGCTTTCTTT. The chain combines TRBV3-1 (or the pseudogene TRBV3-2) with TRBJ1-1; D is undetermined. V shed 6 bases and J shed 8 bases, with 13 bases lying between them. This CDR3 is built from 12 residues. CDR1 and CDR2 from the germline V gene are LGHDT and YNNKEL (reference sequence).

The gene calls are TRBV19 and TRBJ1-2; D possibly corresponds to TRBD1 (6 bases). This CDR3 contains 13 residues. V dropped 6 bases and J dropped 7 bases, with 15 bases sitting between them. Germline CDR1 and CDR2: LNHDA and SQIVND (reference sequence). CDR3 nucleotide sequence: TGTGCCAGTAGAACCAGGGGTTCTCCTGGCTACACCTTC. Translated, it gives CASRTRGSPGYTF.

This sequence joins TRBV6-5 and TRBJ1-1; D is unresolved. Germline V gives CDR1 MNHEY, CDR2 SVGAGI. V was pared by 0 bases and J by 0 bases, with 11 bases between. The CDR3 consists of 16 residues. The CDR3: CASSYSNRVMNTEAFF. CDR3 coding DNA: TGTGCCAGCAGTTACTCGAACCGGGTCATGAACACTGAAGCTTTCTTT.

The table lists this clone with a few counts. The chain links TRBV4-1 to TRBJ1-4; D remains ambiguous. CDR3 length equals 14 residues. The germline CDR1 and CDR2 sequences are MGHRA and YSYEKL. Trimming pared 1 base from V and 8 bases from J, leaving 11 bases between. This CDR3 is CASSQGQVNEKLFF. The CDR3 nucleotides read TGCGCCAGCAGCCAAGGCCAGGTAAACGAAAAACTGTTTTTT.

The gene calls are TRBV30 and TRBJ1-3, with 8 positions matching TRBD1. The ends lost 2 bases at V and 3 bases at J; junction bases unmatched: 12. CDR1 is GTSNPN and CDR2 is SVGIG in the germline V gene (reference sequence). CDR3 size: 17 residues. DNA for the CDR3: TGTGCCTGGAGTCAAAGGGGGACAGGAGGAGTTGGAAACACCATATATTTT. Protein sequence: CAWSQRGTGGVGNTIYF.

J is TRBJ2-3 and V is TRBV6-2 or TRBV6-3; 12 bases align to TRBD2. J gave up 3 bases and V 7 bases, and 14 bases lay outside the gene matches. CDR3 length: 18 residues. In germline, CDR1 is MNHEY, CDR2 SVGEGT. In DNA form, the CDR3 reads TGTGCCAGCACCCCCTGGCTAGCGGGGGGGCAAGGAACAGATACGCAGTATTTT. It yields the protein CASTPWLAGGQGTDTQYF.

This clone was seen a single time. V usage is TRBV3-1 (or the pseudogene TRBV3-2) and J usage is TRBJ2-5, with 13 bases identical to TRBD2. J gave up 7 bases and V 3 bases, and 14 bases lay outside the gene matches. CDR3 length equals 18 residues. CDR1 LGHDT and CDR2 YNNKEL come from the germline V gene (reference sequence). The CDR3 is CASSHRTSGGLLSWTQYF. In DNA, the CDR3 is TGTGCCAGCAGCCACAGGACTAGCGGGGGCCTCCTGAGTTGGACCCAGTACTTC.

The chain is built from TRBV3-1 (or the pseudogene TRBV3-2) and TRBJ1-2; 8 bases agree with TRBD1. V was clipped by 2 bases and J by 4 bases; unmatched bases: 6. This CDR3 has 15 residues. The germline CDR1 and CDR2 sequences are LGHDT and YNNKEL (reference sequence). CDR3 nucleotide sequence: TGTGCCAGCAGCCAACTGAGGACAGGGAGCTATGGCTACACCTTC. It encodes CASSQLRTGSYGYTF.

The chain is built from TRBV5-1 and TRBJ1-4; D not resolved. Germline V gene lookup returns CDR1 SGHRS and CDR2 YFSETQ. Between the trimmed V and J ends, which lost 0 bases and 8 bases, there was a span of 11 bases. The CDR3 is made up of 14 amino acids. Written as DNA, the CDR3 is TGCGCCAGCAGCTTGGTACCCGGGAAGGAAAAACTGTTTTTT. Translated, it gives CASSLVPGKEKLFF.

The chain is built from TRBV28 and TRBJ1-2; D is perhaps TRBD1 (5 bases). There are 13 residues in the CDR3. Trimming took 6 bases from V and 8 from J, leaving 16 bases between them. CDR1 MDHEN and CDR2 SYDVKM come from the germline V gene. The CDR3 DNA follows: TGTGCCAGCAGCTCCAGCGGAGGGGAAGGCTACACCTTC. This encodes CASSSSGGEGYTF.

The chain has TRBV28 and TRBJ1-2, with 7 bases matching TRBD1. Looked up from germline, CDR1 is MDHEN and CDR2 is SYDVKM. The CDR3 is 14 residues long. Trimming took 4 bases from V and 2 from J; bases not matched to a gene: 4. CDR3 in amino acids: CASSSRGKNYGYTF. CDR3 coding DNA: TGTGCCAGCAGTTCCAGGGGGAAAAACTATGGCTACACCTTC.

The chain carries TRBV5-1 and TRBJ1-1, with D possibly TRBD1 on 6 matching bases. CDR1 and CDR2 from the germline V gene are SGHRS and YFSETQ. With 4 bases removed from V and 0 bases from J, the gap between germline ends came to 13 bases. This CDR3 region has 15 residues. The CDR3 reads CASSTSDRVNTEAFF. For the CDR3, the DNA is TGCGCCAGCAGCACCTCGGACAGAGTGAACACTGAAGCTTTCTTT. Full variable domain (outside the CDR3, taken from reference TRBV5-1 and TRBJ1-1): KAGVTQTPRYLIKTRGQQVTLSCSPISGHRSVSWYQQTPGQGLQFLFEYFSETQRNKGNFPGRFSGRQFSNSRSEMNVSTLELGDSALYLCASSTSDRVNTEAFFGQGTRLTVV.

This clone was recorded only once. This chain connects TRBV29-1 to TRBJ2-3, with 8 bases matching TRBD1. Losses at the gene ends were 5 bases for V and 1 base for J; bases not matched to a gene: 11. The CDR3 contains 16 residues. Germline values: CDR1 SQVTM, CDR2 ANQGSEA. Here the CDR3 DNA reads TGCAGCGTTCCAGGACAGGGCGTTATCGGCACAGATACGCAGTATTTT. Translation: CSVPGQGVIGTDTQYF.

CDR3 amino acids: CASSLEIHGETQYF. The CDR3 DNA reads as TGTGCCAGCAGCCTAGAGATCCACGGGGAGACCCAGTACTTC. The V and J genes are TRBV5-5 and TRBJ2-5; D not certain. Germline CDR1 is SGHKS and CDR2 is YYEKEE (reference sequence). Trimming pared 4 bases from V and 5 bases from J, leaving 15 bases between. The CDR3 is made up of 14 amino acids.